This entry lists 7 T cell receptor beta chains sequenced from one sample in a study of CD8+CD57+ T cells in acquired aplastic anemia. TCR beta VDJ and CDR3 profiling used genomic DNA as template. Via MiXCR, TCRdb re-called the reads, giving one row per CDR3 protein. The table shows about 180,000 distinct CDR3 sequences, with roughly 60% occurring only once. It was patients with CD8+CD57+ cell expansion by flow cytometry who were chosen for sequencing. The material sequenced was sorted CD4+, CD8+, or CD8+CD57+ T cells (not recorded which) from PBMCs. The receptors here all came from a human donor with aplastic anemia.

This clonotype has a handful of counts. The genes are TRBV24-1 and TRBJ2-7, with 9 bases lining up with TRBD1. Germline lookup yields CDR1 KGHDR and CDR2 SFDVKD. The V and J ends lost 3 bases and 3 bases, in that order; junction bases with no gene match: 2. The CDR3 runs 14 residues. This CDR3 reads CATSDPGQGYEQYF. The CDR3 bases are TGTGCCACCAGTGATCCGGGACAGGGCTACGAGCAGTACTTC.

The table lists this clonotype with a few counts. V is TRBV9 and J is TRBJ2-5; D gene ambiguous. CDR1 and CDR2 (germline): SGDLS, YYNGEE. Trimming cost V 0 bases and J 5 bases, with 8 bases left between them. This CDR3 is 13 amino acids long. Here the CDR3 reads CASSVVGRETQYF. For the CDR3, the DNA is TGTGCCAGCAGCGTAGTTGGCAGGGAGACCCAGTACTTC.

This chain joins TRBV7-3 and TRBJ2-5; TRBD1 matches 8 bases. V lost 6 bases and J lost 3; bases outside the gene matches: 3. The CDR3 totals 13 residues. CDR1 and CDR2 from the germline V gene are SGHTA and FQGTGA. This CDR3 reads CASRPTGEETQYF. CDR3 DNA sequence: TGTGCCAGCAGACCGACAGGGGAAGAGACCCAGTACTTC.

This clonotype appeared many times. The chain links TRBV20-1 to TRBJ1-1; 10 bases match TRBD1. CDR3 length equals 16 residues. The junction had 10 bases not matched to a gene; V was cut back by 5 bases and J by 1 base. The germline V gene encodes CDR1 DFQATT and CDR2 SNEGSKA (reference sequence). The CDR3 loop is CSAFSGDRGRNTEAFF. CDR3 DNA: TGCAGTGCTTTTTCAGGGGACAGGGGACGGAACACTGAAGCTTTCTTT.

The V gene is TRBV15, the J gene TRBJ2-7; 8 nucleotides agree with TRBD1. Germline values: CDR1 LNHNV, CDR2 YYDKDF (reference sequence). V was pared by 7 bases and J by 6 bases, with 8 bases of the junction left unmatched. The CDR3 extends over 13 amino acids. The CDR3: CATKRQGMLEQYF. The CDR3 DNA is TGTGCCACCAAACGACAGGGGATGCTCGAGCAGTACTTC.

This clonotype has more than one count but fewer than ten. The chain carries TRBV15 and TRBJ1-1; 9 bases map to TRBD1. J was trimmed by 4 bases and V by 1 base; bases with no gene match: 1. The CDR3 length is 14 residues. The germline CDR1 and CDR2 sequences are LNHNV and YYDKDF (reference sequence). The CDR3 here is CATSRADRGTEAFF. The DNA of the CDR3 is TGTGCCACCAGCAGAGCGGACAGGGGCACTGAAGCTTTCTTT.

The chain has TRBV27 and TRBJ2-5; 8 bases line up with TRBD2. The V segment lost 2 bases and the J segment 4 bases; nucleotides outside the gene matches: 3. This CDR3 comprises 14 residues. Germline V lookup: CDR1 MNHEY, CDR2 SMNVEV (reference sequence). In nucleotides, the CDR3 is TGTGCCAGCAGTTTAGCGGGGGGCCCAGAGACCCAGTACTTC. Translation gives CASSLAGGPETQYF.